The next 13 T cell receptor beta chains were all read from a single sample in a study of shared clonotypes between healthy human individuals (dated by TCRdb to 2018 to 2020). Receptor libraries were prepared by the immunoSEQ multiplex PCR assay. TCRdb retrieved this table from immuneACCESS and kept in-frame rearrangements only. Not all clones are present; in checked studies, unresolved V genes account for under half, and no reason is known for the remainder. In all, the sample holds approximately 980,000 clones, and around three quarters of those were seen once. Around 1.4% of the sample comes from the top ten. The source material was memory CD4+ T cells sorted from blood. Explained via the paper, the cell subset or site label denotes: CD45RA-negative fraction. These receptors came from a man aged 18 to 29 in good health.

The table lists this clone with many counts. This sequence joins TRBV2 and TRBJ1-5; D is unclear. V was pared by 6 bases and J by 5 bases, with 11 bases between. Germline lookup yields CDR1 SNHLY and CDR2 FYNNEI. The CDR3 length is 13 residues. The CDR3 here is CASREGEDQPQHF. DNA of the CDR3: TGTGCCAGCAGGGAGGGTGAAGATCAGCCCCAGCATTTT.

The genes are TRBV30 and TRBJ2-3; D is uncertain. Per germline, CDR1 GTSNPN and CDR2 SVGIG (reference sequence). This CDR3 has 14 residues. With 3 bases removed from V and 2 bases from J, the gap between germline ends came to 12 bases. CDR3 sequence (DNA): TGTGCCTGGAGATTAGGCCCTATCACAGATACGCAGTATTTT. Translation: CAWRLGPITDTQYF. Complete variable domain (other parts from reference TRBV30 and TRBJ2-3): SQTIHQWPATLVQPVGSPLSLECTVEGTSNPNLYWYRQAAGRGLQLLFYSVGIGQISSEVPQNLSASRPQDRQFILSSKKLLLSDSGFYLCAWRLGPITDTQYFGPGTRLTVL.

The chain carries TRBV6-6 and TRBJ1-5, with TRBD1 matching 7 bases. This CDR3 has 16 amino acids. Trimming cost V 2 bases and J 1 base; bases outside gene matches: 5. The germline V gene has CDR1 MNHNY and CDR2 SVGAGI (reference sequence). CDR3: CASSYGQGESNQPQHF. CDR3 bases: TGTGCCAGCAGTTACGGGCAGGGGGAAAGCAATCAGCCCCAGCATTTT.

The chain couples TRBV9 to TRBJ1-1; 7 bases align to TRBD1. J lost 5 bases, V lost 3 bases, and 10 bases had no gene match. Germline lookup yields CDR1 SGDLS and CDR2 YYNGEE. This CDR3 region has 15 residues. CDR3 residues: CASSDSGGTQTEAFF. The CDR3 DNA sequence: TGTGCCAGCAGCGACTCAGGGGGAACTCAGACTGAAGCTTTCTTT.

This sequence joins TRBV7-2 and TRBJ1-5; D gene ambiguous. This CDR3 is built from 13 residues. Germline V gene sequence: CDR1 SGHTA, CDR2 FQGNSA. The germline V and J ends were trimmed by 6 bases and 1 base, with 7 bases remaining between them. CDR3 DNA: TGTGCCAGCAGGAAAGAAAGCAATCAGCCCCAGCATTTT. Its protein product is CASRKESNQPQHF. Based on the CDR3 plus reference TRBV7-2 and TRBJ1-5, the full variable domain is GAGVSQSPSNKVTEKGKDVELRCDPISGHTALYWYRQSLGQGLEFLIYFQGNSAPDKSGLPSDRFSAERTGGSVSTLTIQRTQQEDSAVYLCASRKESNQPQHFGDGTRLSIL.

The chain combines TRBV11-2 with TRBJ2-2; D ambiguous. V dropped 5 bases and J dropped 7 bases, with 14 bases sitting between them. This CDR3 has 14 residues. Germline-derived CDR1 and CDR2 are SGHAT and FQNNGV. The CDR3 loop reads CASSPPAHSGELFF. The CDR3 DNA reads as TGTGCCAGCAGCCCCCCGGCCCATAGCGGGGAGCTGTTTTTT.

In nucleotides, the CDR3 is TGTGCCAGCAGTGAAAATTCCTATGGCTACACCTTC. Translation: CASSENSYGYTF. The chain links TRBV6-1 to TRBJ1-2, with D hard to call. This CDR3 has 12 residues. Germline loops: CDR1 MNHNS, CDR2 SASEGT. Trimming took 2 bases from V and 4 from J, leaving 5 bases between them.

The chain uses TRBV30 and TRBJ2-5, with TRBD1 as a possible D gene (7 bases). This CDR3 is built from 12 residues. Germline V gene lookup returns CDR1 GTSNPN and CDR2 SVGIG (reference sequence). V dropped 8 bases and J dropped 4 bases, with 14 bases sitting between them. The CDR3 reads CARSGGRETQYF. In DNA, the CDR3 is TGTGCCCGTTCAGGGGGGCGAGAGACCCAGTACTTC.

The rearrangement uses TRBV19 and TRBJ1-6; the match to TRBD1 covers 7 bases. CDR1 is LNHDA and CDR2 is SQIVND in the germline V gene (reference sequence). This CDR3 spans 15 amino acids. With V trimmed by 6 bases and J by 14 bases, 16 bases remained unmatched. In DNA, the CDR3 is TGTGCCAGTAGCCTAGGGACAGTTGTTTCGGGAGCCCTCCACTTT. Translation: CASSLGTVVSGALHF.

CDR3 amino acids: CAWSDRGPGNTIYF. In nucleotides, the CDR3 is TGTGCCTGGAGTGACAGGGGTCCTGGAAACACCATATATTTT. The J gene is TRBJ1-3, the V gene TRBV30, with 7 bases matching TRBD1. Unmatched junction bases numbered 2, after V lost 1 base and J lost 2 bases. Germline-derived CDR1 and CDR2 are GTSNPN and SVGIG (reference sequence). This CDR3 comprises 14 residues.

This clone was counted ten times or more. The rearrangement links TRBV28 to TRBJ1-2; D is uncertain. Trimming stripped 10 bases from V and 0 bases from J, with 12 bases between. Per germline, CDR1 MDHEN and CDR2 SYDVKM. This CDR3 comprises 13 residues. The CDR3 DNA reads as TGTGCCATCGAAGGGTTAGCTAACTATGGCTACACCTTC. Its protein product is CAIEGLANYGYTF.

The rearrangement joins TRBV6-4 to TRBJ2-4, with D tentatively TRBD2 (5 bases). The germline V gene has CDR1 MRHNA and CDR2 SNTAGT. V gave up 0 bases and J gave up 9 bases, with 9 bases separating them. The CDR3 loop spans 13 amino acids. The CDR3 is CASSDSAGTIQYF. CDR3 bases: TGTGCCAGCAGTGACTCGGCGGGCACCATTCAGTACTTC.

The V call is TRBV30, the J call TRBJ2-3, with 8 bases that match TRBD1. V gave up 7 bases and J gave up 2 bases; unmatched junction bases: 8. CDR1 is GTSNPN, CDR2 SVGIG, per germline (reference sequence). CDR3 length: 14 residues. DNA of the CDR3: TGTGCCTATGGACAGGGTTGGAACACAGATACGCAGTATTTT. It is translated as CAYGQGWNTDTQYF.